Presented here are 9 T cell receptor beta chains from one specimen sequenced in a study of blood T cell repertoires in COVID-19. Assay: immunoSEQ multiplex PCR; the TCRdb copy retains only in-frame clones and omits some. The sample includes about 410,000 clones, 89% seen only once; the top ten take roughly 1.6%. The specimen sequenced was peripheral blood. These receptors came from a woman in her forties with COVID-19, enrolled during active disease.

This chain joins TRBV18 and TRBJ2-3; TRBD2 matches at 7 bases. CDR1 is KGHSH and CDR2 is LQKENI in the germline V gene. CDR3 length: 16 residues. The trim removed 5 bases at V and 3 bases at J, leaving 11 bases unmatched. The DNA for the CDR3 is TGTGCCAGCTCATCGGGACTACCCACCGTAACAGATACGCAGTATTTT. It is translated as CASSSGLPTVTDTQYF.

The chain carries TRBV19 and TRBJ2-3; 7 bases fit TRBD2. CDR1 is LNHDA and CDR2 is SQIVND in the germline V gene (reference sequence). The ends lost 3 bases at V and 3 bases at J; junction bases unmatched: 6. The CDR3 has 15 amino acids. CDR3 coding DNA: TGTGCCAGTAGTATCGTAAGGGGAGGGACAGATACGCAGTATTTT. It yields the protein CASSIVRGGTDTQYF.

This chain connects TRBV19 to TRBJ2-3; TRBD2 matches 16 bases. The CDR3 has 19 residues. The germline CDR1 and CDR2 sequences are LNHDA and SQIVND (reference sequence). V gave up 5 bases and J gave up 2 bases; unmatched junction bases: 10. The CDR3 bases are TGTGCCAGTAGTCCTTGGGGACTAGCGGGAGGGTTCTCCACAGATACGCAGTATTTT. This sequence encodes CASSPWGLAGGFSTDTQYF.

V gene TRBV29-1 combines with J gene TRBJ2-2; maybe TRBD1 (5 bases). The V end was cut by 2 bases, the J end by 5 bases, with 15 bases between. The germline V gene has CDR1 SQVTM and CDR2 ANQGSEA. CDR3 length equals 15 residues. DNA of the CDR3: TGCAGCGTTGAAAGGAACCAGGGTGGGACCGGGGAGCTGTTTTTT. As protein: CSVERNQGGTGELFF.

The chain joins TRBV28 to TRBJ1-4; no clear D. The CDR3 is 14 amino acids. The germline V and J ends were trimmed by 6 bases and 3 bases, with 11 bases remaining between them. The germline CDR1 and CDR2 sequences are MDHEN and SYDVKM. The CDR3 here is CASRAGQANEKLFF. In DNA form, the CDR3 reads TGTGCCAGCAGGGCGGGCCAGGCTAATGAAAAACTGTTTTTT.

The rearrangement links TRBV30 to TRBJ2-7, with a weak D call TRBD1 (6 bases). The CDR3 runs 15 residues. Germline lookup yields CDR1 GTSNPN and CDR2 SVGIG (reference sequence). V was clipped by 2 bases and J by 2 bases, with 16 bases between them. The CDR3 region is CAWSLGAGATYEQYF. The CDR3 nucleotides read TGTGCCTGGAGTCTAGGGGCAGGGGCGACCTACGAGCAGTACTTC.

The chain combines TRBV30 with TRBJ1-5; weak D call: TRBD1 (5 bases). CDR1 GTSNPN and CDR2 SVGIG come from the germline V gene (reference sequence). This CDR3 is built from 13 residues. V lost 3 bases to trimming and J lost 3 bases, with 9 bases between them. CDR3: CAWRGGYNQPQHF. CDR3 in DNA: TGTGCCTGGAGGGGGGGGTACAATCAGCCCCAGCATTTT.

This chain joins TRBV19 and TRBJ1-2; D might be TRBD1 (5 bases). This CDR3 is built from 17 residues. The germline gives CDR1 LNHDA, CDR2 SQIVND (reference sequence). Trimming pared 7 bases from V and 0 bases from J, leaving 21 bases between. CDR3 sequence (DNA): TGTGCCAGTACCGACGACGGGGGATTATCAGCTAACTATGGCTACACCTTC. Translated: CASTDDGGLSANYGYTF.

The chain joins TRBV2 to TRBJ1-1; D not certain. This CDR3 has 14 amino acids. V lost 7 bases, J lost 0 bases, and 12 bases lay in between. Germline values: CDR1 SNHLY, CDR2 FYNNEI. The CDR3 protein is CASIRPVMNTEAFF. The CDR3 bases are TGTGCCAGCATTCGTCCAGTAATGAACACTGAAGCTTTCTTT.